This TCR beta chain was identified in a study of T-cell memory formation after mild COVID-19. Study conclusions and caveats: Cross-reactive memory appears to have joined, as suggested by some responding clones showing up in pre-infection memory.

From the 5' RACE reads, TCRdb called clonotypes with MiXCR, one entry per CDR3 protein. The table lists fewer than 500,000 distinct CDR3 sequences, approximately 25% of them singletons. The V gene lost 4 bases and the J gene lost 0 bases, with 9 bases spanning the gap. Germline V gene data show CDR1 as KGHSH and CDR2 as LQKENI. The CDR3 is 15 residues long. With respect to this clonotype: The antigen remains unidentified.

The V gene is TRBV18, the J gene TRBJ2-2; D is possibly TRBD1 (6 bases). The TCR was taken from an adult woman who had mild COVID-19 (a few samples of this study predate the infection). Cell type and time point are not known. The specimen sequenced was PBMCs or a T cell subset sorted from them (not recorded which). The CDR3 DNA reads TGTGCCAGCTCACACAGGGAAACGAACACCGGGGAGCTGTTTTTT. Protein: CASSHRETNTGELFF.